This entry lists 9 T cell receptor beta chains sequenced from one sample in a study of PD-L1 blockade in urothelial cancer. Clones were read by immunoSEQ multiplex PCR, and TCRdb kept only the in-frame ones, dropping some. This table has 40,000 or so clones, about four fifths appearing once. The specimen comprised PBMCs, sampled around atezolizumab (anti-PD-L1) treatment. The origin of the receptors is a man between 65 and 85 years old with urothelial cancer.

The genes are TRBV25-1 and TRBJ2-5; tentative D call: TRBD1 (6 bases). The CDR3 sequence is 16 residues long. Germline V gives CDR1 MGHDK, CDR2 SYGVNS. Trimming took 0 bases from V and 2 from J, leaving 13 bases between them. The CDR3 DNA reads TGTGCCAGCAGTGAATATACCACTAGGGGGCAAGAGACCCAGTACTTC. Translating it yields CASSEYTTRGQETQYF.

The rearrangement uses TRBV5-1 and TRBJ2-1, with 9 bases identical to TRBD1. Germline V gene sequence: CDR1 SGHRS, CDR2 YFSETQ. V lost 4 bases and J lost 5; bases outside the gene matches: 7. The CDR3 covers 15 residues. This chain's CDR3 is CASSDRDRVNNEQFF. CDR3 sequence (DNA): TGCGCCAGCAGCGACCGGGACAGGGTAAACAATGAGCAGTTCTTC.

This clone came up once. The chain combines TRBV27 with TRBJ2-3; 9 bases match TRBD2. The CDR3 runs 16 residues. The junction had 7 bases not matched to a gene; V was cut back by 6 bases and J by 0 bases. Germline V lookup: CDR1 MNHEY, CDR2 SMNVEV (reference sequence). The CDR3 here is CASSAGLAVSTDTQYF. The CDR3 nucleotides read TGTGCCAGCAGCGCGGGACTAGCTGTTAGCACAGATACGCAGTATTTT.

The chain couples TRBV5-5 to TRBJ2-1; weak D call: TRBD2 (6 bases). This CDR3 is 15 amino acids long. Germline V gives CDR1 SGHKS, CDR2 YYEKEE (reference sequence). Trimming removed 5 bases at V and 2 bases at J, with 14 bases between. The CDR3 is CASRPTSNPYNEQFF. In nucleotides, the CDR3 is TGTGCCAGCAGGCCTACTAGCAACCCCTACAATGAGCAGTTCTTC.

The rearrangement links TRBV28 to TRBJ1-1, with 7 nucleotides matching TRBD1. This CDR3 has 13 residues. V was clipped by 6 bases and J by 5 bases; unmatched bases: 6. Looked up from germline, CDR1 is MDHEN and CDR2 is SYDVKM. The CDR3 protein is CASSTGDNTEAFF. The DNA of the CDR3 is TGTGCCAGCAGCACAGGGGATAATACTGAAGCTTTCTTT.

This clone was picked up a small number of times. This chain links TRBV5-1 with TRBJ2-3, with 9 bases matching TRBD1. The ends lost 4 bases at V and 1 base at J; junction bases unmatched: 4. The germline CDR1 and CDR2 sequences are SGHRS and YFSETQ. The CDR3 contains 15 residues. The CDR3 reads CASSRTGDGTDTQYF. The CDR3 DNA is TGCGCCAGCAGCAGGACAGGGGATGGCACAGATACGCAGTATTTT.

This clone turned up a few times. The J gene is TRBJ1-2, the V gene TRBV6-5; tentative D call: TRBD1 (5 bases). The CDR3 extends over 14 amino acids. The germline gives CDR1 MNHEY, CDR2 SVGAGI. Trimming took 8 bases from V and 8 from J, leaving 21 bases between them. For the CDR3, the DNA is TGTGCCAGCGCGACGGACACCGACGTAGAGGGCTACACCTTC. Amino acids: CASATDTDVEGYTF.

This chain uses TRBV28 with TRBJ2-7; 10 bases line up with TRBD1. The CDR3 spans 14 residues. Unmatched junction bases numbered 5, after V lost 3 bases and J lost 6 bases. CDR1 is MDHEN, CDR2 SYDVKM, per germline. CDR3 DNA: TGTGCCAGCAGTTTCCGACAGGGGGCTGGCGAGCAGTACTTC. This gives the protein CASSFRQGAGEQYF.

CDR3 bases: TGTGCCAGCAGCTTAGGGTCGGGGGGTAGCACCGGGGAGCTGTTTTTT. Its protein is CASSLGSGGSTGELFF. The gene calls are TRBV7-8 and TRBJ2-2, with 7 positions matching TRBD2. After removal of 1 base from V and 4 bases from J, the junction contained 6 bases not matched to a gene. The CDR3 loop spans 16 amino acids. The germline gives CDR1 SGHVS, CDR2 FQNEAQ.